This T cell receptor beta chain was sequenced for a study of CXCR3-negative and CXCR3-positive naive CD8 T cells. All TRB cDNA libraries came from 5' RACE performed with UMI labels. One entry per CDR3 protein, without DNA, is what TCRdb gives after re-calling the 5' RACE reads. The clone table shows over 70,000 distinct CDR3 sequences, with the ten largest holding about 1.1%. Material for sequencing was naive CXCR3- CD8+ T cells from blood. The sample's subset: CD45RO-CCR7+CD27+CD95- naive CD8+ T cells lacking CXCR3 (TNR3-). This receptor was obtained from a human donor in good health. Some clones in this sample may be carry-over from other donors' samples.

CDR3 amino acids: CASSQEGSSEMTQYF. V is TRBV4-2 and J is TRBJ2-5; TCRdb selects TRBD2, and the lack of DNA leaves this call unchecked. The CDR3 extends over 15 amino acids. CDR1 LGHNA and CDR2 YNFKEQ come from the germline V gene.